The sequence of this T cell receptor beta chain was determined in a study of post-analysis software for immune sequencing data. Whole-study results and caveats: The study found significantly lower normalized Chao1 diversity in multiple sclerosis patients than in controls. Controls had lower frequencies than patients of roughly five TRBV segments, which included TRBV5-6, TRBV5-1 and TRBV20-1.

Deletions cut 3 bases from V and 4 bases from J, with 7 bases between. The CDR3 is 13 residues long. From germline, CDR1 is SGHTA and CDR2 FQGNSA. Researchers reported that TCR beta cDNA libraries carried unique molecular identifiers. MiXCR, run by TCRdb on the PCR reads, gives a single entry per CDR3 protein. The table includes around 700,000 distinct CDR3 sequences, around 60% detected once. A remark on this clonotype: Its antigen is unknown.

This TCR was sampled from a girl between 2 and 10 years old with multiple sclerosis. V usage is TRBV7-2 and J usage is TRBJ2-1; D gene ambiguous. The sequencing sample was made of blood. CDR3 region: CASSFYRYNEQFF. CDR3 nucleotide sequence: TGTGCCAGCAGCTTCTACCGATACAATGAGCAGTTCTTC.